The TCR beta chain under discussion was sequenced for a study of blood T cell repertoires in COVID-19. Measured with immunoSEQ multiplex PCR; TCRdb has only the in-frame clones, and not every one. This table holds about 110,000 clones, 75% to 90% found once. V was cut by 4 bases and J by 4 bases, with 10 bases left in between. Germline CDR1 MNHEY, CDR2 SVGAGI. The CDR3 covers 14 residues. This TCR was sampled from a woman in her 70s with acute or convalescent COVID-19. The chain uses TRBV6-5 and TRBJ2-2, with TRBD2 as a possible D gene (6 bases). What was sequenced was peripheral blood. The CDR3 nucleotides are TGTGCCAGCAGTTCAGCGGGCCCCACCGGGGAGCTGTTTTTT. This codes for CASSSAGPTGELFF.